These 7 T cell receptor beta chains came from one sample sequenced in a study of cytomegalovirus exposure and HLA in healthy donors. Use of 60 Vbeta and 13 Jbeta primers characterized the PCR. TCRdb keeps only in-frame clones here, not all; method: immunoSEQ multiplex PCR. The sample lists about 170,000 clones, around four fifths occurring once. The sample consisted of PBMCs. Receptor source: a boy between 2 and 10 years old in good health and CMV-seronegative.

The CDR3 DNA reads TGTGCCAGTAGTATTGCTGGGACAGGCAATCAGCCCCAGCATTTT. It yields the protein CASSIAGTGNQPQHF. The V gene is TRBV19, the J gene TRBJ1-5; the match to TRBD1 covers 7 bases. The CDR3 has 15 residues. Germline lookup yields CDR1 LNHDA and CDR2 SQIVND (reference sequence). V shed 3 bases and J 2 bases; nucleotides not matched to a gene: 4.

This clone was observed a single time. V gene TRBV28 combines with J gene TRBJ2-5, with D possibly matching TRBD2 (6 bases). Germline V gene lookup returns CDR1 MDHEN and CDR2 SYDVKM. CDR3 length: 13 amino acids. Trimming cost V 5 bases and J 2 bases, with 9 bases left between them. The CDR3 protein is CASSPGLQETQYF. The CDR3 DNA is TGTGCCAGCAGTCCGGGACTTCAAGAGACCCAGTACTTC.

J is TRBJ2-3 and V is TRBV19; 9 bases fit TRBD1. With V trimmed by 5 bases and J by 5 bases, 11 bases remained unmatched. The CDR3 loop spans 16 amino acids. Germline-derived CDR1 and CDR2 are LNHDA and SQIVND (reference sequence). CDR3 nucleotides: TGTGCCAGTAGTTCCTCCGGGACAGGGATTGGAGATACGCAGTATTTT. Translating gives CASSSSGTGIGDTQYF.

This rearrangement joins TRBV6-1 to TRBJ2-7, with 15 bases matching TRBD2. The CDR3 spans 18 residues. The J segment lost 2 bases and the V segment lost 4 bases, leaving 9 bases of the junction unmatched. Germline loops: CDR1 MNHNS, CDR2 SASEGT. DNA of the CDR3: TGTGCCAGCAGTGGTTTATGGACTAGCGGGGGGGACCCCTACGAGCAGTACTTC. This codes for CASSGLWTSGGDPYEQYF.

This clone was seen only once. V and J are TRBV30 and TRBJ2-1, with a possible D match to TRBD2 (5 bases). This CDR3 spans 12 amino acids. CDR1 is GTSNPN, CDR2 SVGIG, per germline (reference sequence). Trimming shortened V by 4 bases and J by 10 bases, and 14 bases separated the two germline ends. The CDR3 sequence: CAWNEGEDEQFF. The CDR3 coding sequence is TGTGCCTGGAATGAGGGAGAAGACGAGCAGTTCTTC.

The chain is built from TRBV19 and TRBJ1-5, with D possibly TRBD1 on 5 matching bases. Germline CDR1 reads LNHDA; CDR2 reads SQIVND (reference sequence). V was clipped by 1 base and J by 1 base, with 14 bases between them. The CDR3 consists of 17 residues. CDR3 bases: TGTGCCAGTAGTATAGGGGGGAGGTTACGGAGCAATCAGCCCCAGCATTTT. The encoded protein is CASSIGGRLRSNQPQHF. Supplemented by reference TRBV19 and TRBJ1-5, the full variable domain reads DGGITQSPKYLFRKEGQNVTLSCEQNLNHDAMYWYRQDPGQGLRLIYYSQIVNDFQKGDIAEGYSVSREKKESFPLTVTSAQKNPTAFYLCASSIGGRLRSNQPQHFGDGTRLSIL.

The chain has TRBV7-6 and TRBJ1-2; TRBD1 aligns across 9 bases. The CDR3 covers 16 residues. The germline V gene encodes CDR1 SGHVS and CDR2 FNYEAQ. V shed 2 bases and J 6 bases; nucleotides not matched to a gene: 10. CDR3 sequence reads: CASSLTSADRGHGYTF. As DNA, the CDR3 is TGTGCCAGCAGCTTAACCTCCGCGGACAGGGGTCATGGCTACACCTTC.